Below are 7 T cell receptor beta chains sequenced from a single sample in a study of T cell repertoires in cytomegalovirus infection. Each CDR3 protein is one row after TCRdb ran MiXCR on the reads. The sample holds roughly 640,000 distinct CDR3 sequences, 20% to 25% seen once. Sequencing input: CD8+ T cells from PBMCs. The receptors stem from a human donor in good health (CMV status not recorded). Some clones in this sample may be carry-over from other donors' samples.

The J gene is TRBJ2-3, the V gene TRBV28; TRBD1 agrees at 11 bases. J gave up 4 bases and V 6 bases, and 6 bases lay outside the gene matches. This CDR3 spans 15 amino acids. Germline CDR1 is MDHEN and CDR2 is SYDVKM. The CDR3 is CASSLGQGGPDTQYF. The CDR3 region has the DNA TGTGCCAGCAGCCTGGGACAGGGGGGGCCAGATACGCAGTATTTT.

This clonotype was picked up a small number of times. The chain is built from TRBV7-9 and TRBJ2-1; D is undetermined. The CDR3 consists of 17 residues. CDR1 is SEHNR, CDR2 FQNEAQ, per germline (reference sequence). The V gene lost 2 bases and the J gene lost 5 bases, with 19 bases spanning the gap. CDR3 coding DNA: TGTGCCAGCAGCTTACTCCTGGGTAAATACCGGCACAATGAGCAGTTCTTC. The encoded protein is CASSLLLGKYRHNEQFF. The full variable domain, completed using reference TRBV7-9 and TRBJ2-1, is DTGVSQNPRHKITKRGQNVTFRCDPISEHNRLYWYRQTLGQGPEFLTYFQNEAQLEKSRLLSDRFSAERPKGSFSTLEIQRTEQGDSAMYLCASSLLLGKYRHNEQFFGPGTRLTVL.

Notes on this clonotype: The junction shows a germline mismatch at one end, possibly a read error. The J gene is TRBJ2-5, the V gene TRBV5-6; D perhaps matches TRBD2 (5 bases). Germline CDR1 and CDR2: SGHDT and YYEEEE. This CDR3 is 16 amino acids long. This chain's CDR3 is CANSSRDLDPQETQYF. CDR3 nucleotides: TGTGCCAACAGCTCCCGGGATCTCGACCCGCAAGAGACCCAGTACTTC.

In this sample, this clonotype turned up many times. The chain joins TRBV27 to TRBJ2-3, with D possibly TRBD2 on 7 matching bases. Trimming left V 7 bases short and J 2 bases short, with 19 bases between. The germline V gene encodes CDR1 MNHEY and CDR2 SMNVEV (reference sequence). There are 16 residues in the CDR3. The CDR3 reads CASTRWEGGNTDTQYF. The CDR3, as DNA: TGTGCCAGCACCAGATGGGAGGGGGGGAACACAGATACGCAGTATTTT.

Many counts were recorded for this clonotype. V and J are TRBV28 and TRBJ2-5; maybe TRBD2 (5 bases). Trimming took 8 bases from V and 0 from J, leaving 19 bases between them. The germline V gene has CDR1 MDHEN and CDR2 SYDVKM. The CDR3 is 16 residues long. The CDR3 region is CASGSPASQDQETQYF. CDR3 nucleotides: TGTGCCAGCGGCTCCCCGGCTAGCCAGGACCAAGAGACCCAGTACTTC.

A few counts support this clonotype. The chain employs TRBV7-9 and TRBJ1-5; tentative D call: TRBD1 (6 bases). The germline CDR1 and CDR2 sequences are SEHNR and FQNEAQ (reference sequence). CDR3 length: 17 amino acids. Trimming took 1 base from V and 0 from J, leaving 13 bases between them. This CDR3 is CASSLEQGVYSNQPQHF. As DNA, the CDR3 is TGTGCCAGCAGCTTAGAACAGGGAGTATATAGCAATCAGCCCCAGCATTTT.

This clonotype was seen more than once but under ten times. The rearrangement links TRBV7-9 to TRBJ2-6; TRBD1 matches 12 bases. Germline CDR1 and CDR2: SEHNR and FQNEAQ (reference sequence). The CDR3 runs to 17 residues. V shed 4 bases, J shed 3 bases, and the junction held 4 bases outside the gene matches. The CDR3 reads CASSSGQGASGANVLTF. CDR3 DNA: TGTGCCAGCAGCTCGGGACAGGGGGCAAGTGGGGCCAACGTCCTGACTTTC.